This T cell receptor beta chain was captured in a study of T-cell memory formation after mild COVID-19. Germline CDR1 is SGHRS and CDR2 is YFSETQ. The junction had 2 bases not matched to a gene; V was cut back by 2 bases and J by 0 bases. The CDR3 spans 15 residues. TCRdb reanalysed the 5' RACE reads using MiXCR and keeps one entry per CDR3 protein. The sample holds approximately 100,000 distinct CDR3 sequences; 11% are singletons and the top ten take about 40%. This clonotype has only a few counts. No antigen is known for it. Study results and caveats: Proof of SARS-CoV-2 specificity was absent for the second-wave clones that crested on day 37. Mainly CM and EM harbored the contracting CD4+ clones; mainly EMRA harbored the CD8+ ones.

The rearrangement uses TRBV5-1 and TRBJ2-4, with 7 bases that match TRBD1. This clonotype was sampled from a man aged 18 to 30 who had mild COVID-19 (a few samples of this study predate the infection). Cell type and time point are not known. Sequencing was performed on PBMCs or a T cell subset sorted from them (not recorded which). CDR3: CASSFTGVAKNIQYF. The CDR3 DNA reads TGCGCCAGCAGCTTTACAGGGGTAGCCAAAAACATTCAGTACTTC.